A single sample is the source of the 15 T cell receptor beta chains below, sequenced in a study of shared clonotypes between healthy human individuals. Only in-frame clones appear in the TCRdb table, and some are missing; sequencing was by immunoSEQ multiplex PCR. The data hold some 660,000 clones, with roughly 72% observed a single time. Material: memory CD4+ T cells sorted from blood. The subset: CD45RA-negative fraction. Receptors originate from a woman aged 25 to 45 in good health.

The gene calls are TRBV9 and TRBJ2-1, with a tentative D call TRBD2 (5 bases). The germline gives CDR1 SGDLS, CDR2 YYNGEE. Trimming cost V 4 bases and J 0 bases, with 5 bases left between them. The CDR3 totals 13 residues. The CDR3 DNA sequence: TGTGCCAGCAGCCGGGACTCCTACAATGAGCAGTTCTTC. Protein product: CASSRDSYNEQFF.

This chain uses TRBV5-1 with TRBJ2-1; tentatively, D is TRBD1 or TRBD2 (6 bases each). The CDR3 consists of 16 residues. Trimming cost V 4 bases and J 8 bases, with 22 bases left between them. The germline CDR1 and CDR2 sequences are SGHRS and YFSETQ. This CDR3 reads CASSPALTGTGDEQFF. The CDR3 DNA sequence: TGCGCCAGCAGCCCGGCCTTAACAGGGACTGGGGATGAGCAGTTCTTC.

This rearrangement joins TRBV5-1 to TRBJ2-2, with TRBD2 identical over 10 bases. The CDR3 covers 15 residues. The germline V gene encodes CDR1 SGHRS and CDR2 YFSETQ. The trim removed 2 bases at V and 7 bases at J, leaving 5 bases unmatched. The CDR3 here is CASSLSGRAFGELFF. Here the CDR3 DNA reads TGCGCCAGCAGCTTAAGCGGGAGGGCCTTCGGGGAGCTGTTTTTT.

In this sample, this clone turned up once. This chain joins TRBV27 and TRBJ2-2; D assignment may be TRBD1 or TRBD2 (5 bases each). The CDR3 loop spans 13 amino acids. V was trimmed by 9 bases and J by 4 bases, leaving 12 bases between them. Germline V CDR1 and CDR2: MNHEY, SMNVEV (reference sequence). The CDR3 here is CASLEGTTGELFF. The CDR3 nucleotides read TGTGCCAGTTTAGAAGGGACCACCGGGGAGCTGTTTTTT.

The chain employs TRBV2 and TRBJ1-5, with D possibly TRBD1 on 6 matching bases. Trimming took off 6 bases at V and 3 bases at J, with 12 bases between the two ends. The CDR3 is 14 amino acids. Germline V gene sequence: CDR1 SNHLY, CDR2 FYNNEI. CDR3 residues: CASSADRTNQPQHF. The CDR3, as DNA: TGTGCCAGCAGCGCTGACAGGACCAATCAGCCCCAGCATTTT.

The rearrangement joins TRBV19 to TRBJ2-4; no definite D call. Trimming took 1 base from V and 2 from J, leaving 6 bases between them. The CDR3 totals 14 residues. The germline gives CDR1 LNHDA, CDR2 SQIVND (reference sequence). The CDR3 nucleotides read TGTGCCAGTAGTATAGGTGGATCCAAAAACATTCAGTACTTC. Translation gives CASSIGGSKNIQYF.

This sequence joins TRBV19 and TRBJ2-3; D possibly corresponds to TRBD2 (6 bases). Between the trimmed V and J ends, which lost 4 bases and 2 bases, there was a span of 16 bases. Per germline, CDR1 LNHDA and CDR2 SQIVND (reference sequence). The CDR3 is 16 residues long. CDR3 loop: CASSTSETGLTDTQYF. The DNA of the CDR3 is TGTGCCAGTAGTACGAGCGAAACGGGACTCACAGATACGCAGTATTTT.

This clone turned up a few times. The chain links TRBV2 to TRBJ2-2; TRBD2 matches 12 bases. With V trimmed by 5 bases and J by 7 bases, 5 bases remained unmatched. Per germline, CDR1 SNHLY and CDR2 FYNNEI. The CDR3 sequence is 15 residues long. The CDR3: CASSRLAGAVGELFF. The CDR3 DNA follows: TGTGCCAGCAGTCGACTAGCGGGAGCGGTCGGGGAGCTGTTTTTT.

This clone was recorded once. The chain couples TRBV2 to TRBJ2-1, with D uncertain. The V and J ends lost 7 bases and 3 bases respectively, with 13 bases between them. This CDR3 has 14 amino acids. Per the germline V gene, CDR1 is SNHLY and CDR2 is FYNNEI. CDR3 region: CASTKIDLYNEQFF. The CDR3 nucleotides read TGTGCCAGCACGAAGATTGATCTCTACAATGAGCAGTTCTTC.

This clone has more than one count but fewer than ten. This chain joins TRBV19 and TRBJ1-1; D ambiguous. Germline CDR1 reads LNHDA; CDR2 reads SQIVND (reference sequence). The V gene lost 3 bases and the J gene lost 3 bases, with 8 bases spanning the gap. This CDR3 spans 13 amino acids. In nucleotides, the CDR3 is TGTGCCAGTAGTATTATGGAGGACACTGAAGCTTTCTTT. It is translated as CASSIMEDTEAFF. The whole variable domain, remainder taken from reference TRBV19 and TRBJ1-1, is DGGITQSPKYLFRKEGQNVTLSCEQNLNHDAMYWYRQDPGQGLRLIYYSQIVNDFQKGDIAEGYSVSREKKESFPLTVTSAQKNPTAFYLCASSIMEDTEAFFGQGTRLTVV.

The chain employs TRBV10-2 and TRBJ2-5, with TRBD2 as a possible D gene (5 bases). Germline CDR1 and CDR2: WSHSY and SAAADI. The CDR3 loop spans 15 amino acids. Deletions cut 4 bases from V and 3 bases from J, with 15 bases between. Written as DNA, the CDR3 is TGCGCCAGCAGTGTGAACGCCGAGGAGGAAGAGACCCAGTACTTC. It encodes CASSVNAEEEETQYF.

J is TRBJ2-1 and V is TRBV28; the D is unclear. CDR3 length: 14 amino acids. V lost 9 bases, J lost 4 bases, and 16 bases lay in between. Germline loops: CDR1 MDHEN, CDR2 SYDVKM. CDR3 DNA: TGTGCCAGTAAACCGGCTACGATTTACAATGAGCAGTTCTTC. This sequence encodes CASKPATIYNEQFF.

This clone was counted a single time. This chain connects TRBV9 to TRBJ2-3, with 11 positions matching TRBD2. Trimming at V came to 3 bases and at J to 6 bases, leaving 3 bases not matched to a gene. CDR1 is SGDLS and CDR2 is YYNGEE in the germline V gene. This CDR3 spans 14 amino acids. The DNA for the CDR3 is TGTGCCAGCAGCGCAGGGACTAGCGGTGATACGCAGTATTTT. Protein product: CASSAGTSGDTQYF.

This sequence joins TRBV7-2 and TRBJ2-7; 7 nucleotides line up with TRBD2. The ends lost 4 bases at V and 4 bases at J; junction bases unmatched: 16. The CDR3 loop spans 17 amino acids. The germline V gene has CDR1 SGHTA and CDR2 FQGNSA. Here the CDR3 reads CASSSSRLAGGGYEQYF. The DNA of the CDR3 is TGTGCCAGCAGCTCCTCCAGACTAGCCGGAGGAGGTTACGAGCAGTACTTC.

The chain couples TRBV10-2 to TRBJ2-5; D gene uncertain. CDR3 length: 13 amino acids. The germline V gene encodes CDR1 WSHSY and CDR2 SAAADI. Trimming took off 4 bases at V and 2 bases at J, with 8 bases between the two ends. As DNA, the CDR3 is TGCGCCAGCAGTGGGATAGCTCAAGAGACCCAGTACTTC. This translates into CASSGIAQETQYF.